This T cell receptor (beta chain) was identified in a study of T-cell memory formation after mild COVID-19. In TCRdb, the 5' RACE reads were re-called with MiXCR into one record per CDR3 protein. The table shows 95,000 to 110,000 distinct CDR3 sequences, with over 13% occurring only once. Broader study findings: Memory sampled before infection contained some responding clones, suggesting cross-reactive memory joined. Whether second-wave clones peaking at day 37 were SARS-CoV-2 specific went unconfirmed. Clones which contracted sat mainly in CM and EM if CD4+, and in EMRA if CD8+.

Note on this clonotype: The target antigen is unknown.

Trimming pared 1 base from V and 5 bases from J, leaving 15 bases between. The length of the CDR3 is 15 residues. Germline-derived CDR1 and CDR2 are SGDLS and YYNGEE. Sequences were obtained from PBMCs or a T cell subset sorted from them (not recorded which). The sequence derives from a man younger than 35 who had mild COVID-19 (a few samples of this study predate the infection). Cell type and time point are not known. J is TRBJ2-5 and V is TRBV9, with a possible D match to TRBD2 (6 bases). CDR3 in DNA: TGTGCCAGCAGCGTAAACGCCGGGACTGTGGAGACCCAGTACTTC. Protein: CASSVNAGTVETQYF.